This record concerns one T cell receptor (beta chain) sequence. Its antigen is not identified. The V and J ends lost 5 bases and 1 base, in that order; junction bases with no gene match: 3. There are 15 residues in the CDR3. Germline CDR1 reads SGHVS; CDR2 reads FQNEAQ. The study ran its PCR with 60 Vbeta and 13 Jbeta primers. Some clones are missing from TCRdb's copy, which holds only in-frame ones; the method was immunoSEQ multiplex PCR. The sample gives approximately 160,000 clones, 80% of which show up once; about a tenth is in the top ten. The data derive from a study of cytomegalovirus exposure and HLA in healthy donors. Study-wide context: There were roughly 120 million unique TCR beta sequences, drawn from approximately 190 million T cells, in an earlier analysis.

The study's findings and limits: Later analysis associated a missense DCLRE1C variant with TCR beta V- and J-gene trimming. It was reportedly the case that the classifier diagnosed cytomegalovirus status with high specificity and sensitivity.

The chain uses TRBV7-8 and TRBJ1-5, with 9 positions matching TRBD1. This TCR derives from a young man in good health and CMV-seropositive. Sequenced input: PBMCs. The DNA of the CDR3 is TGTGCCAGCAGCCCTGGACAGGGGAGCAATCAGCCCCAGCATTTT. As protein: CASSPGQGSNQPQHF.